Listed below are T cell receptor beta chains from one sample, sequenced in a study of T cell changes during pregnancy in multiple sclerosis. Data came from immunoSEQ multiplex PCR; TCRdb stores just in-frame clones and leaves some out. The data show 58,000 or so clones, more than 85% seen once. The starting material was CD4+ T cells from peripheral blood mononuclear cells, obtained in the third trimester of pregnancy. These receptors all come from a female donor with multiple sclerosis, enrolled in a pregnancy study. CDR3s include the opening cysteine and the closing phenylalanine or tryptophan. The D gene is left open where the match is weak. Clone size is given for some rows only: seen once, a few or many times, or a class if the clone is expanded.

CDR3 protein	CDR3 DNA	V gene	J gene	D gene	clone size
CASSWSGYSTDTQYF	TGCGCCAGCAGCTGGAGCGGATATAGCACAGATACGCAGTATTTT	TRBV5-1	TRBJ2-3	.	.
CASSLEGGGLYGYTF	TGTGCCAGCAGCTTGGAAGGAGGGGGCCTCTATGGCTACACCTTC	TRBV5-4	TRBJ1-2	TRBD1	.
CASSQTGPYGYTF	TGTGCCAGCAGCCAGACAGGGCCCTATGGCTACACCTTC	TRBV7-2	TRBJ1-2	TRBD1	.
CASSPRTGGWYEQYF	TGTGCCAGCAGTCCTAGGACAGGGGGCTGGTACGAGCAGTACTTC	TRBV6-5	TRBJ2-7	TRBD1	.
CASSEAFDSLEAFF	TGTGCCAGCAGTGAAGCGTTCGACAGCCTCGAAGCTTTCTTT	TRBV6-1	TRBJ1-1	.	.
CAWSPDGGVGVYEQYF	TGTGCCTGGAGTCCAGATGGGGGGGTGGGGGTTTACGAGCAGTACTTC	TRBV30	TRBJ2-7	TRBD2	.
CASSIPGGLQETQYF	TGTGCCAGTAGTATCCCGGGAGGGCTCCAAGAGACCCAGTACTTC	TRBV19	TRBJ2-5	TRBD2	.
CAWRAGGNTIYF	TGTGCCTGGAGGGCAGGAGGAAACACCATATATTTT	TRBV30	TRBJ1-3	.	.
CAWRSGTPSTDTQYF	TGTGCCTGGAGATCCGGGACACCTAGCACAGATACGCAGTATTTT	TRBV30	TRBJ2-3	.	.
CASSRRWKGDYEQYF	TGTGCCAGCAGCCGGCGATGGAAGGGGGATTACGAGCAGTACTTC	TRBV6-5	TRBJ2-7	.	.
CAISDHGGDRGIIYGYTF	TGTGCCATCAGTGACCACGGGGGGGACAGGGGTATTATCTATGGCTACACCTTC	TRBV10-3	TRBJ1-2	TRBD1	.
CASTVGVANTGELFF	TGTGCCAGCACGGTCGGGGTCGCGAACACCGGGGAGCTGTTTTTT	TRBV2	TRBJ2-2	.	few
CASSGSSGRAYEQYF	TGTGCCAGCAGCGGTTCTAGCGGGAGGGCCTACGAGCAGTACTTC	TRBV5-4	TRBJ2-7	TRBD2	.
CATLKTGSNYGYTF	TGTGCCACCTTGAAAACAGGGTCAAACTATGGCTACACCTTC	TRBV6-1	TRBJ1-2	.	.
CASSFSGGVGYGYTF	TGTGCCAGCAGTTTCTCAGGGGGCGTTGGTTACGGCTACACCTTC	TRBV6-5	TRBJ1-2	TRBD1	.
CASSWTGGTDTQYF	TGTGCCAGCAGCTGGACAGGGGGAACAGATACGCAGTATTTT	TRBV11-2	TRBJ2-3	TRBD1	once
CSVDRDTNEQYF	TGCAGCGTAGACAGGGACACCAACGAGCAGTACTTC	TRBV29-1	TRBJ2-7	TRBD1	once
CASSPHTLLLDTGELFF	TGTGCCAGCAGCCCCCACACCCTTTTGTTGGACACCGGGGAGCTGTTTTTT	TRBV7-9	TRBJ2-2	.	once
CASSLAGGPYEQYF	TGTGCCAGCAGCTTAGCGGGGGGGCCCTACGAGCAGTACTTC	TRBV7-2	TRBJ2-7	.	.
CASSYQDSYNEQFF	TGTGCCAGCAGCTATCAGGACAGTTACAATGAGCAGTTCTTC	TRBV14	TRBJ2-1	.	.
CASSQDPPDSLNQPQHF	TGTGCCAGCAGCCAAGATCCCCCGGACAGCCTAAATCAGCCCCAGCATTTT	TRBV4-2	TRBJ1-5	.	.
CASRRGTSGTEAFF	TGTGCCAGCAGAAGGGGGACCTCGGGCACTGAAGCTTTCTTT	TRBV9	TRBJ1-1	.	.
CASSPTGEDGGYTF	TGTGCCAGCTCACCTACAGGGGAGGATGGTGGCTACACCTTC	TRBV18	TRBJ1-2	TRBD1	.
CSVLGTTVYGEQYF	TGCAGCGTGCTGGGGACTACCGTCTATGGTGAGCAGTACTTC	TRBV29-1	TRBJ2-7	TRBD2	few
CAARGQASYEQYF	TGCGCCGCCCGGGGACAGGCCTCCTACGAGCAGTACTTC	TRBV5-1	TRBJ2-7	TRBD1	.
CASKPEENTEAFF	TGTGCCAGCAAGCCGGAGGAGAACACTGAAGCTTTCTTT	TRBV18	TRBJ1-1	.	.
CASSLELAGAYEQYF	TGTGCCAGCAGCTTAGAGTTAGCGGGGGCCTACGAGCAGTACTTC	TRBV11-2	TRBJ2-7	TRBD2	.
CAGAIQGSSYEQYF	TGTGCCGGCGCAATACAGGGGAGCTCCTACGAGCAGTACTTC	TRBV2	TRBJ2-7	TRBD1	.
CASGFTSGRARTGELFF	TGTGCCAGCGGCTTCACTAGCGGGAGGGCCCGAACCGGGGAGCTGTTTTTT	TRBV5-8	TRBJ2-2	TRBD2	.
CASGRGGSEAFF	TGTGCCAGCGGCCGCGGGGGATCTGAAGCTTTCTTT	TRBV7-6	TRBJ1-1	.	.
CASSFLGLAGGTGELFF	TGTGCCAGCAGCTTCCTTGGACTAGCGGGGGGGACCGGGGAGCTGTTTTTT	TRBV7-9	TRBJ2-2	TRBD2	.
CASSQMEFGEKLFF	TGCGCCAGCAGCCAAATGGAGTTTGGGGAAAAACTGTTTTTT	TRBV4-1	TRBJ1-4	.	.
CASSALTSGRADEQFF	TGTGCCAGCAGTGCACTAACTAGCGGGAGGGCGGATGAGCAGTTCTTC	TRBV28	TRBJ2-1	TRBD2	once
CASTIGHGGNTEAFF	TGTGCCAGCACCATTGGTCACGGGGGAAACACTGAAGCTTTCTTT	TRBV7-2	TRBJ1-1	.	.
CASSVSWEADTQYF	TGTGCCAGCAGCGTCTCCTGGGAGGCAGATACGCAGTATTTT	TRBV9	TRBJ2-3	.	.
CAWSQGQGAPSEKLFF	TGTGCCTGGAGCCAGGGACAGGGAGCCCCTAGTGAAAAACTGTTTTTT	TRBV30	TRBJ1-4	TRBD1	.
CASSLYTGANTEAFF	TGCGCCAGCAGCTTATATACAGGGGCTAACACTGAAGCTTTCTTT	TRBV5-1	TRBJ1-1	TRBD1	.
CASSLDRGNTEAFF	TGCGCCAGCAGCTTGGACAGGGGTAACACTGAAGCTTTCTTT	TRBV5-1	TRBJ1-1	TRBD1	.
CASRLRDTSNQPQHF	TGTGCCAGCAGACTACGGGACACTAGCAATCAGCCCCAGCATTTT	TRBV2	TRBJ1-5	.	.
CASSLGGFRGHKSYEQYF	TGTGCCAGCAGCTTAGGCGGGTTTCGGGGACACAAGTCCTACGAGCAGTACTTC	TRBV7-2	TRBJ2-7	.	few
CASSLGTLSYEQYF	TGTGCCAGCAGCTTAGGGACACTTTCCTACGAGCAGTACTTC	TRBV7-8	TRBJ2-7	.	.
CASSLYVGGHYGYTF	TGTGCCAGCAGCTTATATGTAGGCGGGCACTATGGCTACACCTTC	TRBV7-3	TRBJ1-2	.	.
CASTPLRHLEKLFF	TGTGCCAGCACTCCCCTTAGACATCTTGAAAAACTGTTTTTT	TRBV6-7	TRBJ1-4	.	.
CAIGREGNTGELFF	TGTGCCATCGGGCGGGAGGGGAACACCGGGGAGCTGTTTTTT	TRBV10-3	TRBJ2-2	TRBD2	.
CAWTRDVNQPQHF	TGTGCCTGGACTCGGGATGTCAATCAGCCCCAGCATTTT	TRBV30	TRBJ1-5	.	.
CASSLAGSVYEQYF	TGTGCCAGCAGCTTAGCAGGGAGCGTCTACGAGCAGTACTTC	TRBV7-2	TRBJ2-7	.	.
CASSIEGVGGQGSFTTTDTQYF	TGTGCCAGTAGTATTGAAGGCGTGGGGGGACAGGGGTCCTTTACTACCACAGATACGCAGTATTTT	TRBV19	TRBJ2-3	TRBD1	.
CSVGRDRPPAPLHF	TGCAGCGTTGGCCGAGACAGGCCGCCGGCACCCCTCCACTTT	TRBV29-1	TRBJ1-6	.	.
CASCGERILAKNIQYF	TGTGCCAGCTGCGGCGAGCGGATACTAGCCAAAAACATTCAGTACTTC	TRBV7-8	TRBJ2-4	.	.
CAWGRLYTQYF	TGTGCCTGGGGCCGACTGTATACGCAGTATTTT	TRBV30	TRBJ2-3	.	.
CASSRDRVEETQYF	TGTGCCAGCAGCCGGGACAGGGTGGAAGAGACCCAGTACTTC	TRBV7-8	TRBJ2-5	TRBD1	.
CAISGTNYEQYF	TGTGCCATCAGTGGGACAAACTACGAGCAGTACTTC	TRBV10-3	TRBJ2-7	.	.
CASSKATGGVKTQYF	TGTGCCAGCAGCAAGGCGACAGGGGGCGTGAAGACCCAGTACTTC	TRBV21-1	TRBJ2-5	.	.
CASSLQGGGTGELFF	TGTGCCAGCAGCTTACAGGGAGGGGGCACCGGGGAGCTGTTTTTT	TRBV5-6	TRBJ2-2	.	.